The T cell receptor (beta chain) under discussion was sequenced for a study of blood T cell repertoires in COVID-19. Background on the study: Nucleic acid was either cDNA or gDNA, and it came from T cells, B-cell-depleted T cells, or PBMCs.

The CDR3 totals 15 residues. The V gene's germline CDR1 is SGHVS and CDR2 FNYEAQ. Trimming shortened V by 4 bases and J by 2 bases, and 15 bases separated the two germline ends. As originally analysed: Reference gene primer amplification gave estimated nucleated cell counts. Here immunoSEQ multiplex PCR was the method, and the copy in TCRdb shows in-frame clones only, minus some. Clone size and V and J calls were adopted from that table, with D and trimming inferred from the DNA. Here the sample spans roughly 230,000 clones, 80% to 90% being singletons. This receptor was identified in a man in his forties or fifties with acute or convalescent COVID-19. This chain joins TRBV7-6 and TRBJ2-7; weak D call: TRBD1 (6 bases). Material for sequencing was peripheral blood. CDR3 coding DNA: TGTGCCAGCAGCTCCCCGGCCAGGGGCGCCTACGAGCAGTACTTC. It codes for CASSSPARGAYEQYF.